Below, 10 T cell receptor beta chains from the same sample are listed, as sequenced in a study of shared clonotypes between healthy human individuals. The assay was immunoSEQ multiplex PCR, and TCRdb's table has in-frame clones only and misses some. The sample yields 2 million to 3 million clones, 93% seen once. The material sequenced was naive CD4+ T cells from PBMCs. The subset was: CD45RA+ positively selected. The receptors were sampled from a man younger than 35 in good health. Some clones in this sample may be carry-over from other donors' samples.

This chain uses TRBV5-1 with TRBJ2-6; TRBD1 might be the D (6 bases). Trimming removed 1 base from V and 0 bases from J, with 8 bases in between. Germline CDR1 reads SGHRS; CDR2 reads YFSETQ. This CDR3 comprises 16 residues. CDR3 loop: CASSLQGSSGANVLTF. The CDR3 nucleotides are TGCGCCAGCAGCTTGCAGGGGAGCTCTGGGGCCAACGTCCTGACTTTC.

As for this clone: In the same sample, other DNA sequences code for this CDR3. The chain uses TRBV20-1 and TRBJ2-7; D ambiguous. Germline CDR1 is DFQATT and CDR2 is SNEGSKA (reference sequence). The CDR3 has 11 residues. V was cut by 3 bases and J by 3 bases, with 6 bases left in between. Written as DNA, the CDR3 is TGCAGTGCTAGGACGGGCTACGAGCAGTACTTC. The encoded protein is CSARTGYEQYF.

The rearrangement links TRBV6-1 to TRBJ2-7, with a possible D match to TRBD2 (5 bases). CDR3 length: 15 amino acids. Germline V gene sequence: CDR1 MNHNS, CDR2 SASEGT. V gave up 11 bases and J gave up 2 bases, with 22 bases separating them. CDR3: CACEPGRRRTYEQYF. The CDR3 DNA follows: TGTGCCTGTGAACCCGGCCGGAGGAGAACCTACGAGCAGTACTTC.

This rearrangement joins TRBV5-1 to TRBJ1-2, with 8 nucleotides matching TRBD1. Unmatched junction bases numbered 4, after V lost 0 bases and J lost 3 bases. The V gene's germline CDR1 is SGHRS and CDR2 YFSETQ. The CDR3 is made up of 15 amino acids. The CDR3 loop is CASSLGTGYDYGYTF. DNA of the CDR3: TGCGCCAGCAGCTTGGGGACAGGGTACGACTATGGCTACACCTTC.

The chain joins TRBV29-1 to TRBJ2-2; possible D gene TRBD2, 5 bases. CDR3 length: 13 residues. Trimming shortened V by 4 bases and J by 4 bases, and 10 bases separated the two germline ends. Germline loops: CDR1 SQVTM, CDR2 ANQGSEA. The DNA of the CDR3 is TGCAGCGTTGGAGGGCTCGGCACCGGGGAGCTGTTTTTT. It specifies CSVGGLGTGELFF.

The chain links TRBV6-5 to TRBJ1-1; no firm D call. Trimming removed 0 bases at V and 11 bases at J, with 16 bases between. This CDR3 comprises 14 residues. Germline V lookup: CDR1 MNHEY, CDR2 SVGAGI. DNA of the CDR3: TGTGCCAGCAGTTACTCATCTAATACAAATCCGGCTTTCTTT. The encoded protein is CASSYSSNTNPAFF.

The V and J genes are TRBV5-5 and TRBJ2-7; TRBD1 matches at 7 bases. The junction had 12 bases not matched to a gene; V was cut back by 6 bases and J by 3 bases. The CDR3 spans 15 residues. Germline assignment: CDR1 SGHKS and CDR2 YYEKEE (reference sequence). CDR3 loop: CASTQTGTASYEQYF. CDR3 nucleotides: TGTGCCAGCACCCAAACCGGGACAGCAAGCTACGAGCAGTACTTC.

The CDR3 protein is CSVGGGLAGATDTQYF. The CDR3 DNA is TGCAGCGTTGGGGGGGGACTAGCGGGAGCCACAGATACGCAGTATTTT. This chain connects TRBV29-1 to TRBJ2-3, with 14 positions matching TRBD2. Germline V CDR1 and CDR2: SQVTM, ANQGSEA. The CDR3 sequence is 16 residues long. Unmatched junction bases numbered 5, after V lost 4 bases and J lost 2 bases.

This rearrangement joins TRBV15 to TRBJ2-3; D is undetermined. Germline V gene data show CDR1 as LNHNV and CDR2 as YYDKDF (reference sequence). The CDR3 totals 16 residues. The V end lost 3 bases, the J end lost 0 bases, and 13 bases lay between the germline ends. In DNA, the CDR3 is TGTGCCACCAGCAGTGGGCGGCTCTCTAGCACAGATACGCAGTATTTT. It codes for CATSSGRLSSTDTQYF.

This rearrangement joins TRBV18 to TRBJ1-2; TRBD1 aligns across 7 bases. Germline V gene data show CDR1 as KGHSH and CDR2 as LQKENI. Trimming removed 6 bases from V and 7 bases from J; junction bases left unmatched: 8. CDR3 length: 13 residues. This CDR3 is CASSPDREGGYTF. The CDR3, as DNA: TGTGCCAGCTCGCCCGACAGGGAAGGTGGCTACACCTTC. Full variable domain (outside the CDR3, taken from reference TRBV18 and TRBJ1-2): NAGVMQNPRHLVRRRGQEARLRCSPMKGHSHVYWYRQLPEEGLKFMVYLQKENIIDESGMPKERFSAEFPKEGPSILRIQQVVRGDSAAYFCASSPDREGGYTFGSGTRLTVV.